This T cell receptor beta chain was retrieved from a study of B cell selection in AIRE deficiency. Study-level points and caveats: Around 31% of healthy-shared Treg TCRbeta sequences appeared in patient Tconv cells. Shorter CDR3s marked shared Treg sequences, biased toward few non-templated insertions. Healthy donors alone shared about a third of several thousand Treg sequences; patients alone approximately 9.3%.

Regulatory T cells were sorted as CD4+CD25hiCD127low/negative. This clone was observed once. Its antigen is not identified. Original processing notes: Treg pools: 50,000 to 65,000 distinct patient, 9.56x10^4 donor TCRbeta sequences. This table comes from immunoSEQ multiplex PCR, and its TCRdb copy is limited to in-frame clones, with some not included. V and J calls and clone size come straight from that table; D and trimming were deduced from the DNA. This sample has about 21,000 clones, with about 95% found just once. This clonotype originated in a human donor with AIRE deficiency. The material sequenced was Tregs sorted from PBMCs.

CDR3 region: CASSSTYNTEAFF. The CDR3 coding sequence is TGTGCCAGCAGCTCGACTTACAACACTGAAGCTTTCTTT. This chain joins TRBV5-8 and TRBJ1-1; D unclear. This CDR3 contains 13 residues. V lost 3 bases to trimming and J lost 2 bases, with 8 bases between them. Germline V gene data show CDR1 as SGHTS and CDR2 as YDEGEE. Full variable domain (remainder filled in from reference TRBV5-8 and TRBJ1-1): EAGVTQSPTHLIKTRGQQATLRCSPISGHTSVYWYQQALGLGLQFLLWYDEGEERNRGNFPPRFSGRQFPNYSSELNVNALELEDSALYLCASSSTYNTEAFFGQGTRLTVV.